Listed below are T cell receptor beta chains from one sample, sequenced in a study of shared clonotypes between healthy human individuals. TCRdb's copy holds only in-frame clones and misses some; the assay was immunoSEQ multiplex PCR. The repertoire holds about 2.4 million clones, with roughly 93% as singletons. The sequenced sample consisted of naive CD4+ T cells from PBMCs. All receptors come from a man younger than 30 in good health. Some clones in this sample may be carry-over from other donors' samples. The CDR3 runs from the conserved cysteine through the conserved F or W. The order of the fields is V gene, D gene, clone size, J gene, CDR3 DNA, CDR3 protein. A D gene is named only where the DNA matches it firmly. Some rows have no size entry. The others give once, few or many, or a class for an expanded clone.

TRBV7-2	-	-	TRBJ2-3	TGTGCCAGCAGCCTCCCCCTAAAGGGCTACACAGATACGCAGTATTTT	CASSLPLKGYTDTQYF
TRBV6-1	TRBD1	-	TRBJ1-1	TGTGCCAGCAGTGAAGCGTTGATTTTCCAGGGGGCGCCAACTGAAGCTTTCTTT	CASSEALIFQGAPTEAFF
TRBV30	-	-	TRBJ2-1	TGTGCCTGGAGTAGTGGGACATCCTACAATGAGCAGTTCTTC	CAWSSGTSYNEQFF
TRBV5-1	-	-	TRBJ2-5	TGCGCCAGCAGCTTGAGGGGGGAAGAGACCCAGTACTTC	CASSLRGEETQYF
TRBV28	-	-	TRBJ2-5	TGTGCCAGCAGCCGCCGTATGGGACTGGGGCAAGAGACCCAGTACTTC	CASSRRMGLGQETQYF
TRBV5-6	TRBD2	once	TRBJ2-7	TGTGCCAGCAGCTGGGATAGCGGGGGCTCCTACGAGCAGTACTTC	CASSWDSGGSYEQYF
TRBV15	-	-	TRBJ1-2	TGTGCCACCAGCAGAGATCTCTGGGGGGATGGCTACACCTTC	CATSRDLWGDGYTF
TRBV28	-	-	TRBJ2-7	TGTGCCAGCAGCCGAAGGTGGATCTCCTACGAGCAGTACTTC	CASSRRWISYEQYF
TRBV28	TRBD1	-	TRBJ1-3	TGTGCCAGCAGTTCACAGGGGGCGTTGGCCTACTCTGGAAACACCATATATTTT	CASSSQGALAYSGNTIYF
TRBV2	-	-	TRBJ1-1	TGTGCCAGCAGTGACAGGGGCGGCACTGAAGCTTTCTTT	CASSDRGGTEAFF
TRBV15	-	-	TRBJ2-1	TGTGCCACCAGTCGACGGGCCAGCGGGAATGAGCAGTTCTTC	CATSRRASGNEQFF
TRBV18	-	-	TRBJ2-5	TGTGCCAGCTCACCATACCATAGGGAAGGAGAGACCCAGTACTTC	CASSPYHREGETQYF
TRBV5-1	TRBD2	-	TRBJ2-5	TGCGCCAGCAGCTCTGGCGCGAGCGGGAGTTTCGAGACCCAGTACTTC	CASSSGASGSFETQYF
TRBV27	-	-	TRBJ2-3	TGTGCCAGCAGTTCGACAGACCGTTGGCAGTATTTT	CASSSTDRWQYF
TRBV5-1	-	few	TRBJ1-1	TGCGCCAGCAGCTTGCAAGGGGGTAACACTGAAGCTTTCTTT	CASSLQGGNTEAFF
TRBV7-2	-	-	TRBJ1-2	TGTGCCAGCAGCGAACCTTCCACAATTGGCTACACCTTC	CASSEPSTIGYTF
TRBV11-2	TRBD1	-	TRBJ2-7	TGTGCCAGCAGACCTACCGGGACAGGTATCTACGAGCAGTACTTC	CASRPTGTGIYEQYF
TRBV5-1	TRBD1	-	TRBJ1-1	TGCGCCAGCAGCACCGACAGGGGTAACACTGAAGCTTTCTTT	CASSTDRGNTEAFF
TRBV2	-	-	TRBJ2-7	TGTGCCAGCAGTCCCAGGGTAGGAGCCTACGAGCAGTACTTC	CASSPRVGAYEQYF
TRBV15	TRBD1	few	TRBJ1-4	TGTGCCACCAGCAGAGCCGGACAGGCGGAACTGTTTTTT	CATSRAGQAELFF
TRBV30	-	-	TRBJ1-5	TGTGCCTGGAGTGTAGAGGGCGGTCAGCCCCAGCATTTT	CAWSVEGGQPQHF
TRBV19	-	-	TRBJ1-4	TGTGCCAGTAGTATGTCGTCAGGGATCGAAAAACTGTTTTTT	CASSMSSGIEKLFF